Listed below are T cell receptor beta chains from one sample, sequenced in a study of blood T cells in healthy people across ages. Via MiXCR, TCRdb re-called the 5' RACE reads, giving one row per CDR3 protein. The sample includes almost 550,000 distinct CDR3 sequences, less than 25% seen only once; the top ten take around 10%. The same sample was also studied in work on T cells of mothers and their children.

The sequenced material came from blood. Every receptor here comes from a boy younger than 18 in good health. CDR3s include the opening cysteine and the closing phenylalanine or tryptophan. A D gene is named only where the DNA matches it firmly. Clone size is not always given. Where it is, it says once, few, many or a class for expanded clones.

d_call	cdr3_length	v_call	j_call	clone_size	cdr3_aa	cdr3_nt
-	12	TRBV28	TRBJ2-7	-	CASSLCGDEQYF	TGTGCCAGCAGTTTATGCGGGGACGAGCAGTACTTC
TRBD2	16	TRBV20-1	TRBJ2-1	-	CSARDAGGPSYNEQFF	TGCAGTGCTAGAGATGCGGGGGGGCCCTCCTACAATGAGCAGTTCTTC
TRBD2	16	TRBV4-2	TRBJ2-7	-	CASSQALAGGGNEQYF	TGTGCCAGCAGCCAGGCTTTAGCGGGAGGGGGGAACGAGCAGTACTTC
TRBD2	16	TRBV7-8	TRBJ2-2	-	CASSLSGGASTGELFF	TGTGCCAGCAGCTTATCCGGGGGGGCCAGCACCGGGGAGCTGTTTTTT
TRBD1	15	TRBV29-1	TRBJ1-5	few	CSVAGTGGSNQPQHF	TGCAGCGTTGCCGGGACAGGGGGGAGCAATCAGCCCCAGCATTTT
-	13	TRBV7-2	TRBJ2-7	few	CASSLGNAAEQYF	TGTGCCAGCAGCCTCGGGAACGCGGCCGAGCAGTACTTC
-	13	TRBV13	TRBJ1-1	-	CASSGRDSSEAFF	TGTGCCAGCAGCGGCCGGGACTCATCTGAAGCTTTCTTT
TRBD2	14	TRBV20-1	TRBJ2-5	few	CSARDLAGVETQYF	TGCAGTGCTAGAGATCTAGCGGGAGTGGAGACCCAGTACTTC
TRBD2	13	TRBV5-1	TRBJ2-5	few	CASSSLAAETQYF	TGCGCCAGCAGCTCCCTAGCGGCGGAGACCCAGTACTTC
TRBD2	13	TRBV14	TRBJ2-1	few	CASGLAPYNEQFF	TGTGCCAGCGGACTAGCCCCCTACAATGAGCAGTTCTTC
TRBD2	15	TRBV7-2	TRBJ2-7	-	CASSLGTSGKGEQYF	TGTGCCAGCAGCCTAGGGACTAGCGGGAAAGGCGAGCAGTACTTC
TRBD1	14	TRBV6-2/TRBV6-3	TRBJ1-2	few	CASSPDRDFWGYTF	TGTGCCAGCAGTCCGGACAGGGATTTTTGGGGCTACACCTTC
-	14	TRBV7-2	TRBJ2-7	few	CASSRTRLGDEQYF	TGTGCCAGCAGCAGAACACGACTTGGGGACGAGCAGTACTTC
-	14	TRBV7-3	TRBJ2-3	few	CASSSMGAQDTQYF	TGTGCCAGCAGCTCAATGGGGGCGCAAGATACGCAGTATTTT
TRBD2	19	TRBV28	TRBJ2-3	few	CASSLELAGVPPSTDTQYF	TGTGCCAGCAGTTTGGAACTAGCGGGAGTGCCCCCTAGCACAGATACGCAGTATTTT
-	14	TRBV6-2/TRBV6-3	TRBJ2-2	many	CASAAGAETGELFF	TGTGCCAGCGCGGCGGGGGCCGAAACCGGGGAGCTGTTTTTT
-	13	TRBV6-6	TRBJ1-5	-	CASSPDLAQPQHF	TGTGCCAGCAGCCCCGACTTGGCCCAGCCCCAGCATTTT
-	13	TRBV11-1	TRBJ2-3	-	CASSPIIQDTQYF	TGTGCCAGCAGCCCAATTATACAGGATACGCAGTATTTT
TRBD1	15	TRBV7-3	TRBJ2-3	few	CASSFSGQGSDTQYF	TGTGCCAGCAGCTTCTCTGGACAGGGATCAGATACGCAGTATTTT
-	17	TRBV4-3	TRBJ2-3	few	CASSPYEAGTYTDTQYF	TGCGCCAGCAGCCCCTACGAGGCGGGGACATACACAGATACGCAGTATTTT
TRBD1	16	TRBV7-2	TRBJ1-5	-	CASSQRTGGGNQPQHF	TGTGCCAGCAGCCAACGGACAGGGGGAGGGAATCAGCCCCAGCATTTT
TRBD1	16	TRBV20-1	TRBJ1-1	few	CSARAHRGRMNTEAFF	TGCAGTGCTAGAGCTCACAGGGGGAGGATGAACACTGAAGCTTTCTTT
-	17	TRBV21-1	TRBJ2-1	few	CASTPLWTSGQYNEQFF	TGTGCCAGCACCCCCTTATGGACTAGCGGGCAATACAATGAGCAGTTCTTC
TRBD2	14	TRBV4-3	TRBJ2-1	few	CASSRTIAGDEQFF	TGCGCCAGCAGCCGAACGATAGCGGGAGATGAGCAGTTCTTC
-	13	TRBV10-3	TRBJ2-1	few	CATSAQLYNEQFF	TGTGCCACCAGCGCGCAGTTATACAATGAGCAGTTCTTC
TRBD1	15	TRBV7-9	TRBJ2-7	-	CASSLLGTGGPEQYF	TGTGCCAGCAGCTTACTCGGGACAGGGGGCCCCGAGCAGTACTTC
-	16	TRBV7-9	TRBJ2-3	-	CASSPGPGVSPDTQYF	TGTGCCAGCAGCCCGGGACCGGGTGTTTCTCCAGATACGCAGTATTTT
TRBD2	18	TRBV29-1	TRBJ2-7	-	CSVEGRGLAGAPAYEQYF	TGCAGCGTTGAAGGAAGGGGACTAGCGGGAGCCCCTGCCTACGAGCAGTACTTC
-	17	TRBV7-9	TRBJ2-1	many	CASSLFWGVGSYNEQFF	TGTGCCAGCAGCTTATTTTGGGGAGTCGGCTCCTACAATGAGCAGTTCTTC
-	17	TRBV27	TRBJ2-7	few	CASSHHLGVGITYEQYF	TGTGCCAGCAGTCACCATTTAGGGGTTGGCATCACCTACGAGCAGTACTTC
-	16	TRBV5-1	TRBJ1-4	once	CASSLDRPATNEKLFF	TGCGCCAGCAGCTTGGACAGACCCGCAACTAATGAAAAACTGTTTTTT
TRBD2	14	TRBV28	TRBJ2-5	-	CASKVAGVQETQYF	TGTGCCAGCAAGGTAGCGGGAGTGCAAGAGACCCAGTACTTC
-	14	TRBV12-3/TRBV12-4	TRBJ2-7	-	CASSLDTGFGEQYF	TGTGCCAGCAGTTTGGACACAGGGTTCGGCGAGCAGTACTTC
TRBD1	15	TRBV7-9	TRBJ2-7	few	CASSIGTVLSYEQYF	TGTGCCAGCAGCATAGGGACAGTTCTCTCCTACGAGCAGTACTTC
-	15	TRBV4-2	TRBJ2-7	-	CASSLIPGPSYEQYF	TGTGCCAGCAGCCTCATACCAGGACCGTCATACGAGCAGTACTTC
TRBD1	13	TRBV20-1	TRBJ1-2	many	CSARQGANYGYTF	TGCAGTGCTAGACAGGGGGCTAACTATGGCTACACCTTC
-	12	TRBV6-2/TRBV6-3	TRBJ2-1	-	CASSRLGTEQFF	TGTGCCAGCAGCCGACTAGGGACTGAGCAGTTCTTC
-	14	TRBV19	TRBJ1-5	-	CASTAQATNQPQHF	TGTGCCAGTACCGCACAGGCGACAAATCAGCCCCAGCATTTT
TRBD2	14	TRBV20-1	TRBJ2-4	few	CSAWLAGVGNIQYF	TGCAGTGCTTGGCTAGCGGGGGTTGGAAACATTCAGTACTTC
-	15	TRBV7-9	TRBJ1-4	-	CASSRNTGTNEKLFF	TGTGCCAGCAGCCGAAATACAGGGACTAATGAAAAACTGTTTTTT
-	13	TRBV28	TRBJ2-1	few	CASSPKVLNEQFF	TGTGCCAGCAGCCCCAAGGTCCTCAATGAGCAGTTCTTC
-	17	TRBV7-2	TRBJ1-1	few	CASSLALRPLMNTEAFF	TGTGCCAGCAGCTTAGCGCTGAGACCCCTTATGAACACTGAAGCTTTCTTT
TRBD1	15	TRBV6-4	TRBJ2-3	once	CARDRGRDGTDTQYF	TGTGCCCGCGACAGGGGCCGGGACGGCACAGATACGCAGTATTTT
-	16	TRBV4-2	TRBJ2-1	-	CASRPTESGSYNEQFF	TGTGCCAGCAGGCCCACCGAAAGCGGGTCCTACAATGAGCAGTTCTTC